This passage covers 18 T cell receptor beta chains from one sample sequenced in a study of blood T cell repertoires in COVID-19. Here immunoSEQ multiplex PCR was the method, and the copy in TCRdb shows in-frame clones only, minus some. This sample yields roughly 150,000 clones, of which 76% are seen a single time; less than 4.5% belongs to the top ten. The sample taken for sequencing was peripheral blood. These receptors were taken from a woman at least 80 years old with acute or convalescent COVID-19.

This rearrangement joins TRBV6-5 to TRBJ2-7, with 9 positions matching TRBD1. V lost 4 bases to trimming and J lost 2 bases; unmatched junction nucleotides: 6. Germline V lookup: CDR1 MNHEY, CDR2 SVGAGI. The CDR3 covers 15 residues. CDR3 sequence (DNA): TGTGCCAGCAGTTTTCCGGGACAGGGTGCCTACGAGCAGTACTTC. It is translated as CASSFPGQGAYEQYF.

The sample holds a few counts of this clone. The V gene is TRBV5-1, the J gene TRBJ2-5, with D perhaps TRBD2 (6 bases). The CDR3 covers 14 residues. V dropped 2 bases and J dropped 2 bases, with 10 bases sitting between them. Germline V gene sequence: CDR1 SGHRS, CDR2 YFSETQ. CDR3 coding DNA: TGCGCCAGCAGCTTTTATGGGGGGCAAGAGACCCAGTACTTC. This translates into CASSFYGGQETQYF.

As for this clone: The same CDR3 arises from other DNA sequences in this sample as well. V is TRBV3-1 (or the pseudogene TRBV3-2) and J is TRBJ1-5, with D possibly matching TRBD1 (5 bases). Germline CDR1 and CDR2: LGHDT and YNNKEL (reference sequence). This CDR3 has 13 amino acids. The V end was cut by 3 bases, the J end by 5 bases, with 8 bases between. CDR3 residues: CASSQQGDQPQHF. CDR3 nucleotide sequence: TGTGCCAGCAGCCAGCAGGGCGATCAGCCCCAGCATTTT.

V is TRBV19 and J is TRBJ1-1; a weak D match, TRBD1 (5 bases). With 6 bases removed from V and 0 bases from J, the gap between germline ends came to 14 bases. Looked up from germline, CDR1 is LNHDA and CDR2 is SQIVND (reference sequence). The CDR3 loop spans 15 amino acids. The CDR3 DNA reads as TGTGCCAGTAGCCTTTATCGGGACTTGAACACTGAAGCTTTCTTT. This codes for CASSLYRDLNTEAFF.

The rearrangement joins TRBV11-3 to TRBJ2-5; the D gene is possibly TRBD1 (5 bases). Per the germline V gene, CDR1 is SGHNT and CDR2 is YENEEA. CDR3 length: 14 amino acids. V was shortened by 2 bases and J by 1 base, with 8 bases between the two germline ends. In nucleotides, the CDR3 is TGTGCCAGCAGCTTATTTACAGGCCAAGAGACCCAGTACTTC. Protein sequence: CASSLFTGQETQYF.

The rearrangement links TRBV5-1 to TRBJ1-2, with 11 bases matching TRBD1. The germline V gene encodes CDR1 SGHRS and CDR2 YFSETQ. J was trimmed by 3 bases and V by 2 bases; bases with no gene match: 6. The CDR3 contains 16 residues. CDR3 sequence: CASSFTGTGGDYGYTF. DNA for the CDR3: TGCGCCAGCAGCTTTACCGGGACAGGGGGGGACTATGGCTACACCTTC.

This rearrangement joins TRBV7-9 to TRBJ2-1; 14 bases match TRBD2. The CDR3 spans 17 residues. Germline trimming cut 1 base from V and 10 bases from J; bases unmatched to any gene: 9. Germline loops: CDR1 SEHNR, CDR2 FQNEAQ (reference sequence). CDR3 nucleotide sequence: TGTGCCAGCAGCTTAGGCTCGGGACTAGCGGGAGTACGCGAGCAGTTCTTC. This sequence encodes CASSLGSGLAGVREQFF.

The CDR3 bases are TGTGCCAGCTCACCGGGAGCTGGGGGAAACACCATATATTTT. Encoded protein: CASSPGAGGNTIYF. The chain joins TRBV18 to TRBJ1-3; D ambiguous. V lost 3 bases and J 4 bases, leaving 10 bases between the germline ends. The CDR3 loop spans 14 amino acids. In germline, CDR1 is KGHSH, CDR2 LQKENI.

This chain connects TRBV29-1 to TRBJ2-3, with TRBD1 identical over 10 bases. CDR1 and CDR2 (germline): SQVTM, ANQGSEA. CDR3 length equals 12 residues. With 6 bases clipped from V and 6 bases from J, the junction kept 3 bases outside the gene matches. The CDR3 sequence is CSVDRGGDTQYF. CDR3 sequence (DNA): TGCAGCGTGGACAGGGGGGGGGATACGCAGTATTTT.

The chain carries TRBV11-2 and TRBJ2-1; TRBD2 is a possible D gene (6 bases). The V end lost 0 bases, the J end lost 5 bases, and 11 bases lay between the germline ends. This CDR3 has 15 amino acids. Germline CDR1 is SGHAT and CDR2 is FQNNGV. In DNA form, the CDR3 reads TGTGCCAGCAGCTTAGAGATCGGACTACACAATGAGCAGTTCTTC. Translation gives CASSLEIGLHNEQFF.

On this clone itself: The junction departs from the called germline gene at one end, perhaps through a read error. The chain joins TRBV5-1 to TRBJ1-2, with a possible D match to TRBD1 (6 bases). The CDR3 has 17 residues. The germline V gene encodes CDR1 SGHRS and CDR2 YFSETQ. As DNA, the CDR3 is TGCGCCAGCAGTTTGGACAGCCAGCCCGGCTCTAACTATGGCTACACCTTC. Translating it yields CASSLDSQPGSNYGYTF. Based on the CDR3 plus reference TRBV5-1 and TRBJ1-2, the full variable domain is KAGVTQTPRYLIKTRGQQVTLSCSPISGHRSVSWYQQTPGQGLQFLFEYFSETQRNKGNFPGRFSGRQFSNSRSEMNVSTLELGDSALYLCASSLDSQPGSNYGYTFGSGTRLTVV.

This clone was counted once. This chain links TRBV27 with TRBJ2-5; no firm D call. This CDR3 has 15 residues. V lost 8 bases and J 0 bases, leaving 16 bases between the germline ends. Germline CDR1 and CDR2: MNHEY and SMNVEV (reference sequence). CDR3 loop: CASSVNDGYQETQYF. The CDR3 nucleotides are TGTGCCAGCTCAGTAAATGACGGGTACCAAGAGACCCAGTACTTC.

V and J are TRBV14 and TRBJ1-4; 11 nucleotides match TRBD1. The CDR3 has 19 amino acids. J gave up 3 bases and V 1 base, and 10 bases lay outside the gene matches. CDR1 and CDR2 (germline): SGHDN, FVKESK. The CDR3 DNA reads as TGTGCCAGCAGCCAAGCCGGGACAGGGGGAGTAGGGGCTAATGAAAAACTGTTTTTT. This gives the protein CASSQAGTGGVGANEKLFF.

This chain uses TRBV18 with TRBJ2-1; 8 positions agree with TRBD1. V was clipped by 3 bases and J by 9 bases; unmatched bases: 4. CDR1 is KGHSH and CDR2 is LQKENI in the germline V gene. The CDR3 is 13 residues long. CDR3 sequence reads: CASSPSRGPEQFF. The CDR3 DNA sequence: TGTGCCAGCTCACCTAGCAGGGGGCCTGAGCAGTTCTTC.

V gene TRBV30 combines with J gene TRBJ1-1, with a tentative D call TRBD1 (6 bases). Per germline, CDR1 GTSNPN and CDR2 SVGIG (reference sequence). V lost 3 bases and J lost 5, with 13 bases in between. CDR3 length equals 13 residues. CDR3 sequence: CAWRRDRLTEAFF. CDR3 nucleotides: TGTGCCTGGAGGAGAGACAGGCTTACTGAAGCTTTCTTT.

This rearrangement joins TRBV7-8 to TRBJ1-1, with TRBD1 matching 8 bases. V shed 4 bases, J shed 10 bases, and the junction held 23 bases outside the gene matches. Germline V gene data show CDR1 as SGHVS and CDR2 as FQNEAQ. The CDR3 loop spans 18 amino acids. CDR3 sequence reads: CASSSSKTRTTGDRVAFF. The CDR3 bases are TGTGCCAGCAGCTCCAGCAAAACCCGAACGACAGGGGATCGCGTAGCTTTCTTT.

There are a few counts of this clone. CDR3 sequence (DNA): TGTGCCAGCAGCCAATCCGGGATGGGAAGCAATCAGCCCCAGCATTTT. As protein: CASSQSGMGSNQPQHF. V usage is TRBV14 and J usage is TRBJ1-5; unclear D gene. V was pared by 2 bases and J by 1 base, with 12 bases between. The CDR3 length is 16 residues. Germline V gene sequence: CDR1 SGHDN, CDR2 FVKESK.

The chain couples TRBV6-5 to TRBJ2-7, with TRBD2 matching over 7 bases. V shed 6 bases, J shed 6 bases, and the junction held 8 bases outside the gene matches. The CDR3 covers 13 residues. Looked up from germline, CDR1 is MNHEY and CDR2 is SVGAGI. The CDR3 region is CASRKEGLLEQYF. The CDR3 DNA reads TGTGCCAGCAGAAAAGAGGGACTACTCGAGCAGTACTTC.